The 23 T cell receptor beta chains listed next were all sequenced from one sample in a study of T cells in Graves' hyperthyroidism and ophthalmopathy. Amplification of TCR beta CDR3 regions was performed using RNA transcripts as template. The HTBI primer set was used in a first-round RT-PCR of the TCR CDR3. MiXCR was run by TCRdb on the multiplex PCR reads, yielding one entry per CDR3 protein. The sample includes around 440,000 distinct CDR3 sequences, 15% to 19% of them seen just once. Input material: blood. Receptors originate from a woman younger than 35 with Graves' hyperthyroidism.

This clonotype was found many times. The chain carries TRBV18 and TRBJ2-1, with 10 bases aligning to TRBD1. This CDR3 has 15 residues. The germline gives CDR1 KGHSH, CDR2 LQKENI. V trimming: 1 base; J trimming: 5 bases; junction bases outside the gene matches: 2. CDR3 DNA: TGTGCCAGCTCACCACGGGACAGGGGCGACAATGAGCAGTTCTTC. Translated, it gives CASSPRDRGDNEQFF.

Ten or more counts support this clonotype. This chain links TRBV7-8 with TRBJ2-2; TRBD1 matches 7 bases. Trimming cost V 3 bases and J 3 bases; bases outside gene matches: 7. This CDR3 has 16 amino acids. Germline lookup yields CDR1 SGHVS and CDR2 FQNEAQ. Written as DNA, the CDR3 is TGTGCCAGCAGCTTGAGGGACAGTCGATACACCGGGGAGCTGTTTTTT. Translating it yields CASSLRDSRYTGELFF.

There are many counts of this clonotype. The V gene is TRBV28, the J gene TRBJ1-2; D possibly corresponds to TRBD1 (5 bases). Trimming cost V 11 bases and J 8 bases, with 24 bases left between them. This CDR3 has 14 residues. Germline CDR1 MDHEN, CDR2 SYDVKM. The CDR3 region has the DNA TGTGCCCTCCTAACGGATGCGGGGCGGGCGGGCTACACCTTC. This encodes CALLTDAGRAGYTF.

This clonotype came up a few times. The chain is built from TRBV20-1 and TRBJ2-2; D remains unclear. This CDR3 is built from 14 residues. Trimming took 6 bases from V and 8 from J, leaving 19 bases between them. Germline CDR1 reads DFQATT; CDR2 reads SNEGSKA (reference sequence). The CDR3, as DNA: TGCAGTGCCCCGGACCGAAGTCGACCGGGGGAGCTGTTTTTT. Its translation: CSAPDRSRPGELFF.

In its sample, this clonotype was seen many times. This chain links TRBV6-1 with TRBJ2-1; D not certain. The CDR3 extends over 15 amino acids. Germline CDR1 reads MNHNS; CDR2 reads SASEGT. V was cut by 4 bases and J by 10 bases, with 20 bases left in between. This chain's CDR3 is CASSVGRWFTEEQFF. CDR3 sequence (DNA): TGTGCCAGCAGTGTTGGAAGGTGGTTCACCGAGGAGCAGTTCTTC.

In its sample, this clonotype was seen a few times. The chain uses TRBV20-1 and TRBJ1-5; possible D gene TRBD1, 5 bases. The V and J ends lost 0 bases and 3 bases respectively, with 18 bases between them. This CDR3 has 17 amino acids. Germline V lookup: CDR1 DFQATT, CDR2 SNEGSKA (reference sequence). CDR3 nucleotides: TGCAGTGCTAGAGATGGAGGGAGGGGACGGGACAATCAGCCCCAGCATTTT. Amino acids: CSARDGGRGRDNQPQHF.

This clonotype has ten or more counts. This chain links TRBV3-1 with TRBJ2-7, with D perhaps given as TRBD1 or TRBD2 (5 bases each). The CDR3 length is 15 residues. The germline V and J ends were trimmed by 4 bases and 2 bases, with 15 bases remaining between them. The V gene's germline CDR1 is LGHDT and CDR2 YNNKEL (reference sequence). The DNA of the CDR3 is TGTGCCAGCAGCCTCCCCCGGGACGGAGCCTACGAGCAGTACTTC. Residues: CASSLPRDGAYEQYF.

In this sample, this clonotype turned up many times. This chain uses TRBV7-9 with TRBJ2-5; D is uncertain. The CDR3 contains 14 residues. Looked up from germline, CDR1 is SEHNR and CDR2 is FQNEAQ (reference sequence). The V and J ends lost 0 bases and 2 bases respectively, with 7 bases between them. CDR3 sequence: CASSLAQLQETQYF. The CDR3 DNA reads as TGTGCCAGCAGCTTAGCGCAACTACAAGAGACCCAGTACTTC.

This sequence joins TRBV28 and TRBJ2-5, with D unclear. Germline V gives CDR1 MDHEN, CDR2 SYDVKM. The CDR3 is made up of 11 amino acids. Trimming pared 5 bases from V and 10 bases from J, leaving 11 bases between. This chain's CDR3 is CASSSSCVQYF. The CDR3 region has the DNA TGTGCCAGCAGTAGTTCATGTGTCCAGTACTTC.

The rearrangement joins TRBV30 to TRBJ2-1; 7 bases are shared with TRBD2. The junction had 6 bases not matched to a gene; V was cut back by 0 bases and J by 7 bases. The germline V gene encodes CDR1 GTSNPN and CDR2 SVGIG (reference sequence). This CDR3 spans 14 amino acids. The CDR3 DNA sequence: TGTGCCTGGAGTGTTGAGCTAGCGGCTAATGAGCAGTTCTTC. This gives the protein CAWSVELAANEQFF.

This clonotype was counted at least ten times. The chain combines TRBV2 with TRBJ2-3, with D possibly being TRBD2 (6 bases). Germline-derived CDR1 and CDR2 are SNHLY and FYNNEI. The CDR3 covers 14 residues. Trimming took 4 bases from V and 5 from J, leaving 13 bases between them. The CDR3 region has the DNA TGTGCCAGCAGTGGGAGGGTAGACAGAGATACGCAGTATTTT. Protein sequence: CASSGRVDRDTQYF.

This clonotype appeared many times. The chain couples TRBV7-9 to TRBJ2-3; 16 nucleotides match TRBD2. Germline CDR1 and CDR2: SEHNR and FQNEAQ (reference sequence). Trimming cost V 4 bases and J 4 bases; bases outside gene matches: 5. The CDR3 extends over 17 amino acids. Here the CDR3 reads CASSSGLAGGPADTQYF. In DNA form, the CDR3 reads TGTGCCAGCAGCTCGGGACTAGCGGGAGGGCCGGCAGATACGCAGTATTTT. Supplemented by reference TRBV7-9 and TRBJ2-3, the full variable domain reads DTGVSQNPRHKITKRGQNVTFRCDPISEHNRLYWYRQTLGQGPEFLTYFQNEAQLEKSRLLSDRFSAERPKGSFSTLEIQRTEQGDSAMYLCASSSGLAGGPADTQYFGPGTRLTVL.

This chain uses TRBV5-1 with TRBJ2-5; possibly TRBD2 for D (6 bases). CDR3 size: 16 residues. Trimming stripped 0 bases from V and 9 bases from J, with 21 bases between. In germline, CDR1 is SGHRS, CDR2 YFSETQ. The CDR3 region is CASSLAGVRLAVSQYF. CDR3 sequence (DNA): TGCGCCAGCAGCTTGGCCGGGGTGCGTTTAGCGGTATCCCAGTACTTC.

Only a few counts were recorded for this clonotype. This sequence may be a read error, since a much larger clone differs from it by one base. The CDR3 DNA reads TGTGCCAGCAGTAGCGGGGGCAAAGAGGCCCAGTACTTC. Protein: CASSSGGKEAQYF. The V and J genes are TRBV9 and TRBJ2-5, with 9 bases aligning to TRBD2. CDR1 SGDLS and CDR2 YYNGEE come from the germline V gene. The CDR3 runs 13 residues. Full variable domain (remainder filled in from reference TRBV9 and TRBJ2-5): DSGVTQTPKHLITATGQRVTLRCSPRSGDLSVYWYQQSLDQGLQFLIQYYNGEERAKGNILERFSAQQFPDLHSELNLSSLELGDSALYFCASSSGGKEAQYFGPGTRLLVL.

This clonotype was observed a handful of times. The chain uses TRBV24-1 and TRBJ1-1, with D hard to call. The CDR3 sequence is 12 residues long. The V end lost 3 bases, the J end lost 3 bases, and 4 bases lay between the germline ends. Germline lookup yields CDR1 KGHDR and CDR2 SFDVKD. The chain's CDR3 is CATSDPHTEAFF. DNA of the CDR3: TGTGCCACCAGTGATCCTCACACTGAAGCTTTCTTT.

This clonotype was recorded at least ten times. The rearrangement links TRBV20-1 to TRBJ2-3; D tentatively reads TRBD1 or TRBD2 (5 bases each). CDR1 is DFQATT, CDR2 SNEGSKA, per germline (reference sequence). V lost 6 bases, J lost 5 bases, and 18 bases lay in between. This CDR3 is 14 amino acids long. Here the CDR3 DNA reads TGCAGTGCAACCTTGGGACCTGAACGAGATACGCAGTATTTT. This translates into CSATLGPERDTQYF.

V and J are TRBV2 and TRBJ1-5; 7 bases are a match to TRBD1. The germline gives CDR1 SNHLY, CDR2 FYNNEI. This CDR3 comprises 12 residues. With V trimmed by 6 bases and J by 6 bases, 2 bases remained unmatched. This CDR3 is CASRTGLQPQHF. CDR3 bases: TGTGCCAGCAGGACAGGGCTTCAGCCCCAGCATTTT.

The sample holds many counts of this clonotype. V usage is TRBV12-5 and J usage is TRBJ1-1; D unresolved. This CDR3 has 14 amino acids. Germline V CDR1 and CDR2: LGHNT, FRNRAP. Trimming took off 5 bases at V and 3 bases at J, with 13 bases between the two ends. CDR3 protein: CASGPEWAHTEAFF. The CDR3 DNA follows: TGTGCTAGTGGTCCCGAGTGGGCCCACACTGAAGCTTTCTTT.

The chain joins TRBV27 to TRBJ2-7; 9 bases are shared with TRBD1. Trimming cost V 6 bases and J 3 bases; bases outside gene matches: 6. The CDR3 is made up of 14 amino acids. The germline V gene encodes CDR1 MNHEY and CDR2 SMNVEV (reference sequence). This CDR3 is CASRSGQGYYEQYF. The DNA for the CDR3 is TGTGCCAGCAGGTCTGGACAGGGGTACTACGAGCAGTACTTC.

The table lists this clonotype with many counts. The chain is built from TRBV5-1 and TRBJ2-3; D is undetermined. The germline CDR1 and CDR2 sequences are SGHRS and YFSETQ. The CDR3 contains 14 residues. The ends were cut back, 9 bases at V and 1 base at J, with 15 bases in the middle. The CDR3 DNA sequence: TGCGCCACCCGAGGAGACGGAGGCACAGATACGCAGTATTTT. Amino acids: CATRGDGGTDTQYF.

This clonotype has a count of ten or more. The J gene is TRBJ2-1, the V gene TRBV7-2; 9 nucleotides agree with TRBD1. The germline CDR1 and CDR2 sequences are SGHTA and FQGNSA. The CDR3 runs to 15 residues. Germline trimming cut 6 bases from V and 9 bases from J; bases unmatched to any gene: 12. CDR3 region: CASRFGTGKNTEQFF. CDR3 bases: TGTGCCAGCAGATTCGGGACAGGGAAGAATACTGAGCAGTTCTTC.

This clonotype has more than one count but fewer than ten. The V and J genes are TRBV5-5 and TRBJ1-5; maybe TRBD1 (6 bases). The V and J ends lost 1 base and 4 bases respectively, with 27 bases between them. In germline, CDR1 is SGHKS, CDR2 YYEKEE (reference sequence). The length of the CDR3 is 20 residues. CDR3 residues: CASSLSIGISGTFANQPQHF. The CDR3 bases are TGTGCCAGCAGCTTGTCGATTGGGATATCGGGGACATTCGCAAATCAGCCCCAGCATTTT.

There are many counts of this clonotype. CDR3 region: CASSPQGNSNQPQHF. For the CDR3, the DNA is TGTGCCAGCAGTCCGCAGGGTAATAGCAATCAGCCCCAGCATTTT. The chain carries TRBV11-3 and TRBJ1-5; D might be TRBD1 (5 bases). The germline V and J ends were trimmed by 6 bases and 0 bases, with 12 bases remaining between them. The CDR3 is 15 residues long. Looked up from germline, CDR1 is SGHNT and CDR2 is YENEEA.